There are a few counts of the clone carrying this T cell receptor (beta chain). The antigen remains unidentified. TCR alpha and beta CDR3 regions were amplified from RNA using iRepertoire nested multiplex PCR. For one-step reverse transcription and amplification, roughly 95-400 ng of tissue mRNA or PBMC total RNA was used. TCRdb re-called the multiplex PCR reads through MiXCR, storing one row per CDR3 protein. The table includes about 140,000 distinct CDR3 sequences, about two fifths detected once. These data originate in a study of glioma-infiltrating T cells. Germline V gene lookup returns CDR1 MNHEY and CDR2 SMNVEV (reference sequence). The V and J ends lost 2 bases and 6 bases, in that order; junction bases with no gene match: 4. The CDR3 spans 14 residues. General study results and limits: Non-neoplastic patients had below-expected tissue-blood divergence, while all gliomas exceeded expectation.

Sequencing was carried out using glioma tissue, nonneoplastic brain tissue, or PBMCs (not recorded which). The chain has TRBV27 and TRBJ2-1; TRBD2 aligns across 7 bases. The sequence was collected from a human donor with low-grade glioma or glioblastoma, undergoing nonglioma brain surgery, or in good health (not recorded which). The CDR3 DNA follows: TGTGCCAGCAGTTTAGCGGGAGTTACCAATGAGCAGTTCTTC. This sequence encodes CASSLAGVTNEQFF.